This T cell receptor beta chain appears in the sequencing data of a study of blood T cell repertoires in COVID-19. Libraries were prepared by immunoSEQ multiplex PCR; TCRdb keeps only in-frame clonotypes and omits some of them. The table records roughly 200,000 clones, roughly nine tenths of them present only once. The V and J ends lost 0 bases and 11 bases respectively, with 18 bases between them. The CDR3 has 16 residues. Germline-derived CDR1 and CDR2 are SGHRS and YFSETQ. The chain carries TRBV5-1 and TRBJ1-6, with D possibly TRBD1 on 6 matching bases. This sequence was found in a woman in her thirties or forties with acute COVID-19. Sequenced input: PBMCs or T cells enriched from blood (not recorded which). The DNA for the CDR3 is TGCGCCAGCAGCTTGGGGGAACAGGGTACGGGTCCACCCCTCCACTTT. It is translated as CASSLGEQGTGPPLHF.